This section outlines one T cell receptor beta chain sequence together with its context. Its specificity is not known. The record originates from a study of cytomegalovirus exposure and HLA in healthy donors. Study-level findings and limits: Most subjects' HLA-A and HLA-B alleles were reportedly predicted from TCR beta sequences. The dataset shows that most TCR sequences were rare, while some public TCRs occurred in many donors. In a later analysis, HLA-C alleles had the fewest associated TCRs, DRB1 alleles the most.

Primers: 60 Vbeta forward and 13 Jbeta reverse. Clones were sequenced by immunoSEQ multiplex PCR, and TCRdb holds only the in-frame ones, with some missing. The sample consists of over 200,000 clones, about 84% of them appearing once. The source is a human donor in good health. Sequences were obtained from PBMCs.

CDR3 protein: CASSMSRGPSSYNEQFF. As DNA, the CDR3 is TGTGCCAGTAGTATGTCAAGAGGGCCGAGCTCCTACAATGAGCAGTTCTTC. V gene TRBV19 combines with J gene TRBJ2-1; tentative D call: TRBD2 (5 bases). The CDR3 has 17 amino acids. Deletions cut 3 bases from V and 0 bases from J, with 15 bases between. CDR1 and CDR2 (germline): LNHDA, SQIVND (reference sequence). Supplemented by reference TRBV19 and TRBJ2-1, the full variable domain reads DGGITQSPKYLFRKEGQNVTLSCEQNLNHDAMYWYRQDPGQGLRLIYYSQIVNDFQKGDIAEGYSVSREKKESFPLTVTSAQKNPTAFYLCASSMSRGPSSYNEQFFGPGTRLTVL.